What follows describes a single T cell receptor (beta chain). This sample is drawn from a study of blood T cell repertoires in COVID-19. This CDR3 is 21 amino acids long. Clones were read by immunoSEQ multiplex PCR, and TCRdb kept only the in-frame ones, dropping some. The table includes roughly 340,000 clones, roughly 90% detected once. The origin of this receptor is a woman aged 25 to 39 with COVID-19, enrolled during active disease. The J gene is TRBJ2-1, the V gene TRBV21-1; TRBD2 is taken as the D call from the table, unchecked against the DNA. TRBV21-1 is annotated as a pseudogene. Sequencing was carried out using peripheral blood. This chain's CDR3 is CASSKAQSGLAGGALYNEQFF. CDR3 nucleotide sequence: TGTGCCAGCAGCAAAGCGCAGTCGGGACTAGCGGGAGGTGCGTTGTACAATGAGCAGTTCTTC.